The clone carrying this TCR beta chain appeared many times. The antigen remains undetermined. This sample is part of a study of post-analysis software for immune sequencing data. Whole-study context: Included courses were relapsing-remitting and secondary progressive multiple sclerosis; progressive-relapsing multiple sclerosis was also included. Broader study findings: With F measure, samples from one preparation batch clustered together strongly. Controls significantly exceeded multiple sclerosis patients in normalized Chao1 diversity. Elevated frequency relative to controls characterized roughly five TRBV segments in patients, TRBV5-6, TRBV5-1 and TRBV20-1 among them.

The germline CDR1 and CDR2 sequences are SGHRS and YFSETQ. CDR3 length equals 15 residues. V lost 5 bases and J lost 8, with 20 bases in between. Libraries were made from TCR beta cDNA, and they carried unique molecular identifiers. Each batch of about 0.95 to 10 million T cells produced around 460,000 cDNA molecules. TCRdb processed the PCR reads anew with MiXCR; each CDR3 protein has one entry. The sample gives approximately 180,000 distinct CDR3 sequences, roughly 31% of which show up once; less than 1.6% is in the top ten. The V and J genes are TRBV5-1 and TRBJ2-1; D call uncertain. Sequencing input: blood. The TCR was taken from a girl under 18 with multiple sclerosis. In DNA, the CDR3 is TGCGCCAGCAGTCTCCCTGGGAAGGGCGGCGATGAGCAGTTCTTC. This codes for CASSLPGKGGDEQFF. Combining the CDR3 with reference TRBV5-1 and TRBJ2-1 gives the whole variable domain KAGVTQTPRYLIKTRGQQVTLSCSPISGHRSVSWYQQTPGQGLQFLFEYFSETQRNKGNFPGRFSGRQFSNSRSEMNVSTLELGDSALYLCASSLPGKGGDEQFFGPGTRLTVL.